What follows are 3 T cell receptor beta chains derived from one specimen sequenced in a study of T cell responses to AZD1222 COVID-19 vaccine (dated by TCRdb to the early 2020s). The meaning of the sample's time point label: baseline before first vaccination. The protocol used for the library was the immunoSEQ multiplex PCR assay. Imported from immuneACCESS, the table was reduced by TCRdb to in-frame sequences with V and J called. These copies leave out some clones; in studies compared against another copy, an unresolved V gene accounts for under half, and the cause of the remainder is not known. Recorded for this sample are 95,000 to 150,000 clones; 88% of them occurred a single time. Approximately 5.4% of the sample rests with the top ten. The input for sequencing was peripheral blood, taken on day 0 of AZD1222 vaccination. The origin of the receptors is an adult in good health.

The chain has TRBV5-1 and TRBJ2-2, with D perhaps matching TRBD1 or TRBD2 (7 bases each). V lost 2 bases to trimming and J lost 1 base, with 12 bases between them. This CDR3 region has 16 residues. Germline values: CDR1 SGHRS, CDR2 YFSETQ. The CDR3 nucleotides are TGCGCCAGCAGCTTCAGGGGGGGAGAGAACACCGGGGAGCTGTTTTTT. Its protein product is CASSFRGGENTGELFF.

This chain links TRBV5-4 with TRBJ2-4; D perhaps matches TRBD1 (5 bases). This CDR3 has 13 amino acids. Trimming took off 5 bases at V and 8 bases at J, with 14 bases between the two ends. Germline-derived CDR1 and CDR2 are SGHNT and YYREEE (reference sequence). CDR3 DNA: TGTGCCAGCAGTTTACGCCAGGGCCACATTCAGTACTTC. This gives the protein CASSLRQGHIQYF.

This rearrangement joins TRBV7-9 to TRBJ2-7; TRBD2 might be the D (6 bases). Trimming pared 5 bases from V and 5 bases from J, leaving 13 bases between. Germline V gene lookup returns CDR1 SEHNR and CDR2 FQNEAQ (reference sequence). The CDR3 totals 13 residues. CDR3 sequence (DNA): TGTGCCAGCAGCCCTGCCGGGAGCCACGAGCAGTACTTC. Amino acid sequence: CASSPAGSHEQYF.